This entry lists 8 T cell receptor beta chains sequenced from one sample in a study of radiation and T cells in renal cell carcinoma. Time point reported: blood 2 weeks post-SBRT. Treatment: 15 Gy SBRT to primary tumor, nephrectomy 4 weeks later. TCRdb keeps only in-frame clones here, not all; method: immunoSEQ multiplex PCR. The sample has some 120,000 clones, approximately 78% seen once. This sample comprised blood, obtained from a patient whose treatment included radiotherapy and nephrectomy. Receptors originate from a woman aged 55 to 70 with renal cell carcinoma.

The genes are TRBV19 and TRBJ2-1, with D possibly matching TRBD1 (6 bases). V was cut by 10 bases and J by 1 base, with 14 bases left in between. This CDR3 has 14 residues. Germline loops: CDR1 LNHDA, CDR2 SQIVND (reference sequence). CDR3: CATYSQGSYNEQFF. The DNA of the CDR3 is TGTGCCACCTACTCACAGGGATCCTACAATGAGCAGTTCTTC.

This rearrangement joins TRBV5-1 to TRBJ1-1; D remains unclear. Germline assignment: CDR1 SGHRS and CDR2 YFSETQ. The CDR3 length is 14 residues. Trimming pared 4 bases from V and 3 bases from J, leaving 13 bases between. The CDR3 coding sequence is TGCGCCAGCAGCCCGGGTCGAGGATACACTGAAGCTTTCTTT. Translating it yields CASSPGRGYTEAFF. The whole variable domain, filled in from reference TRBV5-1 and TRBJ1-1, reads KAGVTQTPRYLIKTRGQQVTLSCSPISGHRSVSWYQQTPGQGLQFLFEYFSETQRNKGNFPGRFSGRQFSNSRSEMNVSTLELGDSALYLCASSPGRGYTEAFFGQGTRLTVV.

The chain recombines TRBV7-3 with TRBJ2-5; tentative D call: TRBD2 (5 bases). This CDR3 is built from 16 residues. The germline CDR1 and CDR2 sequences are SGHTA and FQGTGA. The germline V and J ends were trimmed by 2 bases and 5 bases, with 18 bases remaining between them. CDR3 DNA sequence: TGTGCCAGCAGCTTAGTTTCAGGAGGAGCCGGGGAGACCCAGTACTTC. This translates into CASSLVSGGAGETQYF. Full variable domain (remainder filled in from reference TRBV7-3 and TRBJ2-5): GAGVSQTPSNKVTEKGKYVELRCDPISGHTALYWYRQSLGQGPEFLIYFQGTGAADDSGLPNDRFFAVRPEGSVSTLKIQRTERGDSAVYLCASSLVSGGAGETQYFGPGTRLLVL.

CDR3 sequence reads: CASSVGEGRSYEQYF. CDR3 DNA sequence: TGTGCCAGCTCGGTGGGGGAGGGCCGGTCCTACGAGCAGTACTTC. The chain combines TRBV9 with TRBJ2-7; 7 nucleotides line up with TRBD2. The trim removed 7 bases at V and 1 base at J, leaving 11 bases unmatched. The germline V gene has CDR1 SGDLS and CDR2 YYNGEE. The CDR3 totals 15 residues.

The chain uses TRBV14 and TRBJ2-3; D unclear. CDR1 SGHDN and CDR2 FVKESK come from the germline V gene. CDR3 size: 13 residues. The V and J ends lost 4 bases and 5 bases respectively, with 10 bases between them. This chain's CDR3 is CASSRWAGDTQYF. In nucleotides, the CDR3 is TGTGCCAGCAGCCGGTGGGCAGGAGATACGCAGTATTTT.

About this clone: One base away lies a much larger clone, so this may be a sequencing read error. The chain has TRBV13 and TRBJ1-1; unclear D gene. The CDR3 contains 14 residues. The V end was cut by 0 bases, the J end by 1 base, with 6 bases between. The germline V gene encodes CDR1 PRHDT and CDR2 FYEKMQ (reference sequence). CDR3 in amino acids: CASSLGRPNTEAFF. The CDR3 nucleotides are TGTGCCAGCAGCTTAGGCCGGCCGAACACTGAAGCTTTCTTT.

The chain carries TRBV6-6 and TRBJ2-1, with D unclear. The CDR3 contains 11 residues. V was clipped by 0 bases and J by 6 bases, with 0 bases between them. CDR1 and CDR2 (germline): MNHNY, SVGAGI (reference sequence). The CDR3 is CASSYSNEQFF. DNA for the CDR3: TGTGCCAGCAGTTACTCCAATGAGCAGTTCTTC.

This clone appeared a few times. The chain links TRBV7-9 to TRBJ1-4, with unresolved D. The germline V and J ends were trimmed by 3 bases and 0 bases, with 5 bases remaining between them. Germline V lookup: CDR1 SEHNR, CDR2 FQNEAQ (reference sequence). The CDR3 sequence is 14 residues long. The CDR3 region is CASSFDPTNEKLFF. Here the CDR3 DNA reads TGTGCCAGCAGCTTCGATCCAACTAATGAAAAACTGTTTTTT.